Presented here are 2 T cell receptor beta chains from one specimen sequenced in a study of cytomegalovirus exposure and HLA in healthy donors. Amplification used 60 Vbeta primers and 13 Jbeta primers. Method: immunoSEQ multiplex PCR; TCRdb's copy keeps in-frame clones and lacks some. The repertoire table contains 130,000 or so clones. Sample: PBMCs. The source of these receptors is a woman between 40 and 55 years old in good health and CMV-seronegative.

V is TRBV5-1 and J is TRBJ2-2; a possible D gene is TRBD2 (7 bases). Trimming left V 7 bases short and J 3 bases short, with 16 bases between. Looked up from germline, CDR1 is SGHRS and CDR2 is YFSETQ. The CDR3 covers 15 residues. The CDR3 here is CASGSGGADTGELFF. Here the CDR3 DNA reads TGCGCCAGCGGGTCTGGGGGGGCCGACACCGGGGAGCTGTTTTTT.

The chain links TRBV28 to TRBJ2-1; TRBD1 might be the D (6 bases). The CDR3 contains 16 residues. The V gene's germline CDR1 is MDHEN and CDR2 SYDVKM. V lost 6 bases, J lost 9 bases, and 24 bases lay in between. The DNA for the CDR3 is TGTGCCAGCAGCCTTAACAGGGTAGAGAGGGTCGGTGAGCAGTTCTTC. Translated, it gives CASSLNRVERVGEQFF. Looking up the rest from reference TRBV28 and TRBJ2-1 gives the full variable domain: DVKVTQSSRYLVKRTGEKVFLECVQDMDHENMFWYRQDPGLGLRLIYFSYDVKMKEKGDIPEGYSVSREKKERFSLILESASTNQTSMYLCASSLNRVERVGEQFFGPGTRLTVL.